What follows are 30 T cell receptor beta chains derived from one specimen sequenced in a study of blood T cells in healthy people across ages. A sample-barcoded 5' primer and a J-beta primer mix were used in a second PCR of roughly 7 to 12 cycles. TCRdb recomputed calls from the 5' RACE reads with MiXCR, one row per CDR3 protein. The sample holds 600,000 to 1,000,000 distinct CDR3 sequences, 58% seen once. Sequencing was carried out using blood. Receptors were obtained from a man aged 30-40 years in good health.

The chain employs TRBV20-1 and TRBJ1-1; no reliable D call. Deletions cut 3 bases from V and 2 bases from J, with 13 bases between. Germline CDR1 reads DFQATT; CDR2 reads SNEGSKA (reference sequence). CDR3 length equals 14 residues. The CDR3 DNA is TGCAGTGCTAGGTCAGGACTAGACAACACTGAAGCTTTCTTT. It encodes CSARSGLDNTEAFF.

The chain couples TRBV7-9 to TRBJ1-5, with 7 bases fitting TRBD1. Germline V lookup: CDR1 SEHNR, CDR2 FQNEAQ (reference sequence). The CDR3 has 14 amino acids. V was pared by 5 bases and J by 6 bases, with 7 bases of the junction left unmatched. CDR3 nucleotides: TGTGCCAGCAGCACAGGGGACTGGAGTCAGCCCCAGCATTTT. It translates to CASSTGDWSQPQHF.

The chain recombines TRBV7-9 with TRBJ1-1, with 7 positions matching TRBD1. Unmatched junction bases numbered 9, after V lost 7 bases and J lost 4 bases. This CDR3 is built from 14 residues. Germline CDR1 is SEHNR and CDR2 is FQNEAQ (reference sequence). The CDR3 loop is CASTTSRGLTEAFF. The CDR3 region has the DNA TGTGCCAGCACCACGTCGAGGGGGCTCACTGAAGCTTTCTTT.

The chain carries TRBV20-1 and TRBJ1-6, with D perhaps matching TRBD1 (5 bases). Trimming stripped 0 bases from V and 9 bases from J, with 15 bases between. CDR1 and CDR2 (germline): DFQATT, SNEGSKA (reference sequence). CDR3 length: 15 amino acids. The CDR3 region is CSARDGATAGSPLHF. CDR3 DNA: TGCAGTGCTAGAGACGGCGCGACAGCCGGTTCACCCCTCCACTTT.

This chain joins TRBV20-1 and TRBJ2-2; D call uncertain. The CDR3 spans 15 residues. Germline V CDR1 and CDR2: DFQATT, SNEGSKA (reference sequence). V was cut by 0 bases and J by 4 bases, with 12 bases left in between. Here the CDR3 reads CSARDSRLSTGELFF. For the CDR3, the DNA is TGCAGTGCTAGAGATTCAAGACTCTCCACCGGGGAGCTGTTTTTT.

The chain has TRBV7-2 and TRBJ2-4; D could derive from TRBD1 or TRBD2 (7 bases each). The J call may not be correct, given that the DNA end is closer to TRBJ2-7. The length of the CDR3 is 17 residues. The germline V gene has CDR1 SGHTA and CDR2 FQGNSA. CDR3 sequence: CASSTRQGAGHPYEQYF. CDR3 coding DNA: TGTGCCAGCAGCACCCGACAGGGAGCGGGGCACCCCTACGAGCAGTACTTC.

This chain connects TRBV12-3 or TRBV12-4 to TRBJ2-3; D remains ambiguous. This CDR3 is built from 16 residues. With 3 bases removed from V and 4 bases from J, the gap between germline ends came to 17 bases. CDR3 protein: CASSFFQGASSDTQYF. The CDR3 coding sequence is TGTGCCAGCAGTTTCTTTCAAGGCGCGAGCTCAGATACGCAGTATTTT.

The V and J genes are TRBV6-2 or TRBV6-3 and TRBJ2-7; the match to TRBD1 covers 7 bases. The CDR3 loop spans 15 amino acids. CDR1 is MNHEY, CDR2 SVGEGT, per germline. The J segment lost 4 bases and the V segment lost 4 bases, leaving 10 bases of the junction unmatched. CDR3 sequence reads: CASSFRDRRTYEQYF. In DNA, the CDR3 is TGTGCCAGCAGTTTCCGGGACAGACGTACTTACGAGCAGTACTTC.

CDR3 DNA sequence: TGTGCCAGCAGCCGAACCGGACCCATATTCACAGATACGCAGTATTTT. Translated: CASSRTGPIFTDTQYF. J is TRBJ2-3 and V is TRBV3-1, with D hard to call. V was shortened by 4 bases and J by 2 bases, with 16 bases between the two germline ends. In germline, CDR1 is LGHDT, CDR2 YNNKEL (reference sequence). The CDR3 sequence is 16 residues long.

V usage is TRBV11-2 and J usage is TRBJ2-3; D is perhaps TRBD1 (5 bases). The CDR3 spans 16 residues. Trimming took 1 base from V and 0 from J, leaving 11 bases between them. CDR1 and CDR2 from the germline V gene are SGHAT and FQNNGV. CDR3 amino acids: CASSLAHRPSTDTQYF. The CDR3 DNA reads as TGTGCCAGCAGCTTAGCCCACAGGCCGAGCACAGATACGCAGTATTTT.

CDR3 sequence: CATTAPGGTDTQYF. The CDR3, as DNA: TGTGCTACCACAGCCCCAGGAGGCACAGATACGCAGTATTTT. The V call is TRBV12-5, the J call TRBJ2-3; D remains ambiguous. The CDR3 length is 14 residues. Trimming stripped 10 bases from V and 1 base from J, with 15 bases between. CDR1 and CDR2 (germline): LGHNT, FRNRAP.

Points on this clonotype: The junction and the germline gene differ at one end; a read error may be behind it. The gene calls are TRBV12-3 or TRBV12-4 and TRBJ2-7; perhaps TRBD1 as D (5 bases). The CDR3 spans 13 residues. CDR3 nucleotides: TGTGCCAGCAGTTTTCAGGGATCATACGTGCAGTACTTC. Protein sequence: CASSFQGSYVQYF.

This clonotype was counted only a few times. The rearrangement joins TRBV20-1 to TRBJ2-1; D is tentatively TRBD1 or TRBD2 (5 bases each). TRBJ2-7 matches the DNA end more closely, so the J call is doubtful. The V gene's germline CDR1 is DFQATT and CDR2 SNEGSKA (reference sequence). This CDR3 contains 12 residues. As DNA, the CDR3 is TGCAGTGCTAGGAGGACGAGGGGCGAGCAGTACTTC. It encodes CSARRTRGEQYF.

The chain joins TRBV20-1 to TRBJ2-5; D gene ambiguous. The CDR3 covers 11 residues. Germline CDR1 reads DFQATT; CDR2 reads SNEGSKA (reference sequence). V was trimmed by 5 bases and J by 5 bases, leaving 9 bases between them. CDR3 amino acids: CSAAPGETQYF. The DNA for the CDR3 is TGCAGTGCTGCCCCCGGGGAGACCCAGTACTTC.

V gene TRBV7-2 combines with J gene TRBJ2-7, with TRBD1 matching 9 bases. The CDR3 contains 15 residues. Trimming cost V 5 bases and J 5 bases; bases outside gene matches: 10. Germline values: CDR1 SGHTA, CDR2 FQGNSA. In nucleotides, the CDR3 is TGTGCCAGCAGCAGATCCGGGACAGGGATGGACGAGCAGTACTTC. Residues: CASSRSGTGMDEQYF.

This chain joins TRBV7-2 and TRBJ1-2, with D possibly matching TRBD1 (5 bases). This CDR3 has 15 amino acids. V was shortened by 3 bases and J by 13 bases, with 24 bases between the two germline ends. In germline, CDR1 is SGHTA, CDR2 FQGNSA. The CDR3 nucleotides are TGTGCCAGCAGCTTTTCGGAGGGGTTGCTAGGGGTTTCCACCTTC. It specifies CASSFSEGLLGVSTF.

This clonotype was found once. The chain couples TRBV7-8 to TRBJ2-3; 7 positions match TRBD2. This CDR3 has 14 amino acids. V shed 4 bases, J shed 11 bases, and the junction held 12 bases outside the gene matches. Germline V CDR1 and CDR2: SGHVS, FQNEAQ. For the CDR3, the DNA is TGTGCCAGCAGCTCTATCTTGGGCGGGAGTGTGCAGTATTTT. Its protein product is CASSSILGGSVQYF. The entire variable domain, with the rest obtained from reference TRBV7-8 and TRBJ2-3, is as follows: GAGVSQSPRYKVAKRGQDVALRCDPISGHVSLFWYQQALGQGPEFLTYFQNEAQLDKSGLPSDRFFAERPEGSVSTLKIQRTQQEDSAVYLCASSSILGGSVQYFGPGTRLTVL.

V is TRBV4-1 and J is TRBJ2-7, with D tentatively TRBD1 (5 bases). The CDR3 sequence is 16 residues long. Trimming pared 0 bases from V and 6 bases from J, leaving 18 bases between. From germline, CDR1 is MGHRA and CDR2 YSYEKL. This CDR3 is CASSQESQSRRGEQYF. CDR3 coding DNA: TGCGCCAGCAGCCAAGAGTCCCAGAGCCGAAGGGGCGAGCAGTACTTC.

V usage is TRBV29-1 and J usage is TRBJ1-2; no clear D. V lost 3 bases and J lost 2, with 7 bases in between. The CDR3 has 12 amino acids. Germline V gene lookup returns CDR1 SQVTM and CDR2 ANQGSEA. The CDR3 DNA sequence: TGCAGCGTTGAGCGGGCAAACTATGGCTACACCTTC. Translation: CSVERANYGYTF. Complete variable domain (other parts from reference TRBV29-1 and TRBJ1-2): SAVISQKPSRDICQRGTSLTIQCQVDSQVTMMFWYRQQPGQSLTLIATANQGSEATYESGFVIDKFPISRPNLTFSTLTVSNMSPEDSSIYLCSVERANYGYTFGSGTRLTVV.

This rearrangement joins TRBV7-2 to TRBJ2-7, with 8 bases aligning to TRBD2. Trimming cost V 3 bases and J 7 bases; bases outside gene matches: 17. The CDR3 sequence is 17 residues long. Germline V lookup: CDR1 SGHTA, CDR2 FQGNSA. In nucleotides, the CDR3 is TGTGCCAGCAGCTTCCCGTTAGCGGGGCCCCCGGGCGGTGAGCAGTACTTC. Translating gives CASSFPLAGPPGGEQYF.

This sequence joins TRBV12-3 or TRBV12-4 and TRBJ1-1; tentative D call: TRBD1 (5 bases). The length of the CDR3 is 17 residues. V was shortened by 3 bases and J by 1 base, with 18 bases between the two germline ends. The CDR3 nucleotides read TGTGCCAGCAGTTTTCAGGCCGGCGGACACCGGAACACTGAAGCTTTCTTT. As protein: CASSFQAGGHRNTEAFF.

This chain links TRBV27 with TRBJ2-1, with 8 bases matching TRBD1. Looked up from germline, CDR1 is MNHEY and CDR2 is SMNVEV (reference sequence). The CDR3 spans 16 residues. V shed 3 bases and J 7 bases; nucleotides not matched to a gene: 11. The CDR3 region has the DNA TGTGCCAGCAGTTTTTGGACAGGGCCACAACCGAATGAGCAGTTCTTC. Amino acids: CASSFWTGPQPNEQFF.

The CDR3 nucleotides read TGCAGTGCCCCCGGCCCCGCTGTCACAGATACGCAGTATTTT. Translation: CSAPGPAVTDTQYF. The chain couples TRBV20-1 to TRBJ2-3, with D unresolved. Germline loops: CDR1 DFQATT, CDR2 SNEGSKA (reference sequence). The CDR3 consists of 14 residues. V gave up 6 bases and J gave up 2 bases, with 15 bases separating them.

The genes are TRBV11-2 and TRBJ1-5; 7 bases line up with TRBD1. The junction had 5 bases not matched to a gene; V was cut back by 5 bases and J by 4 bases. The CDR3 is made up of 14 amino acids. Germline CDR1 SGHAT, CDR2 FQNNGV. As DNA, the CDR3 is TGTGCCAGCAGCCCCCGGGACAGAAATCAGCCCCAGCATTTT. Protein product: CASSPRDRNQPQHF.

The chain links TRBV12-3 or TRBV12-4 to TRBJ1-2; D gene unclear. This CDR3 spans 14 amino acids. Trimming shortened V by 2 bases and J by 4 bases, and 11 bases separated the two germline ends. CDR3 amino acids: CASSLTGGLYGYTF. In nucleotides, the CDR3 is TGTGCCAGCAGTTTAACCGGCGGCCTCTATGGCTACACCTTC.

The chain is built from TRBV4-2 and TRBJ1-2; maybe TRBD1 (6 bases). In germline, CDR1 is LGHNA, CDR2 YNFKEQ. The length of the CDR3 is 14 residues. V gave up 0 bases and J gave up 4 bases, with 9 bases separating them. The CDR3: CASSQDSGVYGYTF. In DNA, the CDR3 is TGTGCCAGCAGCCAAGATTCAGGGGTCTATGGCTACACCTTC.

The rearrangement links TRBV20-1 to TRBJ2-3; perhaps TRBD2 as D (6 bases). Per the germline V gene, CDR1 is DFQATT and CDR2 is SNEGSKA (reference sequence). CDR3 length equals 14 residues. The ends were cut back, 3 bases at V and 4 bases at J, with 14 bases in the middle. CDR3 amino acids: CSARGVLAPDTQYF. Here the CDR3 DNA reads TGCAGTGCTAGGGGCGTACTAGCCCCAGATACGCAGTATTTT.

This clonotype appeared a few times. V gene TRBV30 combines with J gene TRBJ2-1; D may match TRBD1 or TRBD2 (6 bases each). This CDR3 spans 11 amino acids. V dropped 5 bases and J dropped 9 bases, with 11 bases sitting between them. CDR1 and CDR2 from the germline V gene are GTSNPN and SVGIG (reference sequence). CDR3 protein: CAWVRGAEQFF. DNA of the CDR3: TGTGCCTGGGTAAGGGGGGCTGAGCAGTTCTTC.

The chain combines TRBV10-3 with TRBJ2-7; 8 positions match TRBD1. CDR1 and CDR2 from the germline V gene are ENHRY and SYGVKD. J lost 3 bases, V lost 9 bases, and 10 bases had no gene match. The CDR3 consists of 14 residues. The CDR3 region has the DNA TGTGCCATAAACCCCGGGACAGGACTCTACGAGCAGTACTTC. Translated, it gives CAINPGTGLYEQYF.

This chain connects TRBV20-1 to TRBJ2-1; D remains ambiguous. Deletions cut 0 bases from V and 2 bases from J, with 14 bases between. Germline lookup yields CDR1 DFQATT and CDR2 SNEGSKA (reference sequence). The CDR3 is 16 residues long. This chain's CDR3 is CSARDSRGTTYNEQFF. The CDR3, as DNA: TGCAGTGCTAGAGATTCCCGCGGAACTACCTACAATGAGCAGTTCTTC.